The present T cell receptor beta chain was sequenced within a study of tumor-infiltrating lymphocytes in oesophageal squamous cell carcinoma. Germline V lookup: CDR1 SSHAT, CDR2 FNYEAQ (reference sequence). The CDR3 has 13 amino acids. This clonotype is deemed medium-sized. The junction departs from germline at one end; a sequencing error may be responsible. MiXCR, applied by TCRdb to the PCR reads, yields one record per CDR3 protein. The table lists about 4,000 distinct CDR3 sequences, 15% to 20% of them singletons, with approximately 50% in the top ten. Input material: normal esophageal tissue next to the tumor. This sequence joins TRBV7-7 and TRBJ2-3, with D perhaps matching TRBD1 (6 bases). This sequence was found in a male donor with esophageal squamous cell carcinoma. The CDR3 reads CASSADRWDTQYF. CDR3 sequence (DNA): TGTGCTAGCAGCGCCGACAGGTGGGATACGCAGTATTTT.